Listed below are T cell receptor beta chains from one sample, sequenced in a study of blood T cell repertoires in COVID-19. Profiled with immunoSEQ multiplex PCR; TCRdb holds only in-frame clones, not every one. The sample has approximately 160,000 clones; 85% to 90% are singletons. What was sequenced was peripheral blood. The receptors were gathered from a man aged 60 to 69 with COVID-19, enrolled during active disease. The CDR3 runs from the conserved cysteine through the conserved F or W. The order of the fields is V gene, clone size, J gene, D gene, CDR3 protein, CDR3 DNA. The D gene is left open where the match is weak. Only some rows state a clone size, as once, few, many or a class for expanded clones.

>TRBV12-5|once|TRBJ2-7|.
CASGLGVREQYF
TGTGCTAGTGGTTTGGGAGTTCGTGAGCAGTACTTC
>TRBV27|.|TRBJ2-2|.
CASSPRTVNTGELFF
TGTGCCAGCAGCCCTAGGACAGTGAACACCGGGGAGCTGTTTTTT
>TRBV18|.|TRBJ2-3|.
CASSPPDNTDTQYF
TGTGCCAGCTCACCACCGGACAACACAGATACGCAGTATTTT
>TRBV4-2|.|TRBJ1-5|TRBD1
CASSHPSTGPQEPQHF
TGTGCCAGCAGCCACCCTTCGACAGGGCCCCAAGAGCCCCAGCATTTT
>TRBV5-5|.|TRBJ1-4|TRBD1
CASSLQGAQVEKLFF
TGTGCCAGCAGCTTGCAGGGGGCGCAGGTTGAAAAACTGTTTTTT
>TRBV7-2|.|TRBJ1-2|.
CASSLGRQRYGYTF
TGTGCCAGCAGCTTAGGAAGACAGAGGTATGGCTACACCTTC
>TRBV7-2|.|TRBJ2-1|TRBD2
CASSFVAGGSYNEQFF
TGTGCCAGCAGCTTTGTAGCGGGAGGTTCCTACAATGAGCAGTTCTTC
>TRBV12-3/TRBV12-4|.|TRBJ1-2|TRBD1
CASSLTGGDGYTF
TGTGCCAGCAGCCTTACAGGGGGCGATGGCTACACCTTC
>TRBV7-2|.|TRBJ2-3|.
CASSLLGQTSTDTQYF
TGTGCCAGCAGCCTTCTGGGGCAGACTTCCACAGATACGCAGTATTTT
>TRBV19|.|TRBJ1-2|TRBD1
CASSILSGQGNYGYTF
TGTGCCAGTAGCATCCTTTCGGGACAGGGTAACTATGGCTACACCTTC